This TCR beta chain was recorded in a study of spatial heterogeneity in lung cancer. Study at large: Sequences of the beta chain were consistently detected in greater numbers than alpha-chain sequences.

Trimming cost V 0 bases and J 10 bases; bases outside gene matches: 12. Germline CDR1 reads DFQATT; CDR2 reads SNEGSKA (reference sequence). The CDR3 sequence is 15 residues long. Whole-study findings and limits: In tumors, expanded intratumoral alpha and beta TCR counts tracked mutation counts. Tracking of ubiquitous and regional nonsynonymous mutations by counts of ubiquitous and regional expanded TCRs, respectively, was seen.

Worth noting for this clonotype: Antigen unknown. Because the library targeted alpha chains, this beta chain is an off-target read whose size means little.

Time point given: sample taken at primary tumor resection. Every TCR cDNA molecule carried a tag that served as a unique molecular identifier. One entry per CDR3 protein results from TCRdb running MiXCR on the 5' RACE reads. The sample has some 1,400 distinct CDR3 sequences; over 10% are singletons. The chain carries TRBV20-1 and TRBJ2-1; 7 positions match TRBD2. The clonotype was recovered from a female donor with early-stage non-small cell lung cancer. The material was lung tumor tissue, obtained at surgery. Here the CDR3 DNA reads TGCAGTGCTAGAGATGGGGCGGGGGAGCCGGGAGAGCAGTTCTTC. As protein: CSARDGAGEPGEQFF.